This TCR beta chain was captured in a study of T cell responses to AZD1222 COVID-19 vaccine (dated by TCRdb to about 2021). In the study overall: Because spike-specific TCR depth and breadth did not differ between the two schedules, AZD1222 recipients who got a second dose at roughly 4 weeks were pooled with those who got a second dose at roughly 12 weeks. Enrollment into the trials was organized by age into subgroups of 18-55, 56-69 and 70-plus years, and those subgroups contained about 160, 30 and 59 TCR-sequenced participants, respectively. A total of roughly 240 trial participants underwent TCR sequencing, of whom nearly 210 received two doses of AZD1222 and about 25 received two doses of the MenACWY control vaccine. Paper-wide results and their limitations: In the small 56-69-year group, the increase in depth fell short of significance, most likely because of low power. Participants were mostly white British, with more females than males. The authors suggested clonal diversity may have been underestimated. A significant rise in spike-specific TCR breadth and depth was observed after two AZD1222 doses relative to day 0 and relative to MenACWY recipients. Conclusions about previously exposed vaccinees are limited because only five or six AZD1222 recipients were SARS-CoV-2 seropositive at baseline. The whole spike protein was spanned by vaccine-associated CD4 TCRs, and dominant responses were seen in regions 160-218 and 743-854. Nearly half of unique spike-specific TCRs reportedly recognized epitopes outside regions mutated in the B.1.351 and B.1.1.7 variants. Because no day 14 peak-response samples were available, the repertoires could be characterized only after the peak T cell response.

The CDR3 regions of human TCRbeta chains were analyzed by immunosequencing. Under the source paper's analysis protocol: TCRs in the repertoires were matched against a reference library of SARS-CoV-2-specific TCRs that had been generated with the MIRA antigen-specificity platform. Breadth meant the fraction of unique TCRs that were SARS-CoV-2-associated, whereas depth meant the fraction of total T cells that were SARS-CoV-2-associated. Using the MIRA data, each spike-specific TCR was assigned both to the spike region to which the TCR was reactive and to a CD4 or CD8 class. Log10-transformed breadth and depth values were compared by one-way ANOVA with Sidak's multiple comparisons tests. TCRdb took over this immuneACCESS table, retaining in-frame rearrangements with V and J assigned. Such tables are incomplete; in checked studies, under half of the missing clones stem from an unresolved V gene, and the remainder is unexplained. V, J and clone size were drawn from that table, and D and trimming were deduced from the DNA. The sample has more than 95,000 clones on record, approximately 84% of them singletons. The ten biggest clones cover around 7.5% of the sample.

Turning to this clone: The antigen it binds to is not known. Within one base of it there is no much larger clone, and no base qualities were kept.

The time point tag for this specimen amounts to: baseline before first vaccination. The vaccinee samples were drawn from two UK trials, COV001 and COV002, one of which was a single-blind randomized controlled phase 2/3 trial testing AZD1222 (ChAdOx1 nCoV-19) in healthy adults. For TCRbeta chain sequencing, PBMC samples from trial participants were taken at day 0 and at day 28 after the second dose. This receptor was identified in an adult in good health. Sample: peripheral blood, taken on day 0 of AZD1222 vaccination.

The sequence in DNA is TGTGCCAGTAGTCAACAGGCCTCGCCCCAGCATTTT. It translates as CASSQQASPQHF. The sequence is built from TRBV19 and TRBJ1-5, with TRBD1 tentatively as D gene (5 bases match). The CDR1 and CDR2 encoded by the germline V gene (reference sequence) are LNHDA and SQIVND. From its cysteine to its phenylalanine, the CDR3 spans 12 amino acids. The entry retains the CDR3 DNA only, 36 bases that are in frame from base 1. Between the V and J ends, shortened by 5 bases and 9 bases respectively, the junction contains 11 bases. Where the CDR3 stops, the reference TRBV19 and TRBJ1-5 genes take over; the full variable domain is DGGITQSPKYLFRKEGQNVTLSCEQNLNHDAMYWYRQDPGQGLRLIYYSQIVNDFQKGDIAEGYSVSREKKESFPLTVTSAQKNPTAFYLCASSQQASPQHFGDGTRLSIL.